The source of this T cell receptor beta chain is a study of regulatory T cells in long-lasting Graves disease. At least ten counts were recorded for this clonotype. Arm-PCR of CDR3 regions and iRepertoire HTBI primers were used to build TCR beta libraries. TCRdb processed the multiplex PCR reads anew with MiXCR; each CDR3 protein has one entry. The data contain approximately 440,000 distinct CDR3 sequences, roughly 15% of them singletons. Time point indicated: newly diagnosed GD, antithyroid drugs for less than 3 months. Making the TCR library involved RNA that had been extracted from PBMCs. Germline V CDR1 and CDR2: SGHRS, YFSETQ. V shed 4 bases and J shed 2 bases, with 14 bases lying between them. The CDR3 length is 15 residues. The same specimen was also included in a second study, on T cells in Graves' hyperthyroidism and ophthalmopathy.

Sample: peripheral blood mononuclear cells (PBMCs), taken at new diagnosis, from a patient treated with antithyroid drugs. The chain is built from TRBV5-1 and TRBJ2-3, with D perhaps being TRBD1 or TRBD2 (5 bases each). The clonotype was recovered from a man aged 40-55 years with Graves disease. Here the CDR3 DNA reads TGCGCCAGCAGCCGGGGACGGATAAACACAGATACGCAGTATTTT. It translates to CASSRGRINTDTQYF.